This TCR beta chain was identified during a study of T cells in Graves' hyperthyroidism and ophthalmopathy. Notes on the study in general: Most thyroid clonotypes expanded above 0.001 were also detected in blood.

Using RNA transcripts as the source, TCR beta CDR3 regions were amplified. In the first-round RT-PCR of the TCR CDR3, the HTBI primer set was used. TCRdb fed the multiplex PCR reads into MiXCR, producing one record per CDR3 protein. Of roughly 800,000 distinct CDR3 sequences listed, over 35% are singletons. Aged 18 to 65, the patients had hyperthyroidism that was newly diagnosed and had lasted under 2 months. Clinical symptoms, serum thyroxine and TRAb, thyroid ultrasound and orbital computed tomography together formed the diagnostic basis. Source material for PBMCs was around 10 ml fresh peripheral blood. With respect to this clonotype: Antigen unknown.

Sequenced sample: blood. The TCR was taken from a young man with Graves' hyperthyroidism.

The CDR3 DNA follows: TGTGCCAGCAGCTTAGACCCCGGGGGCGCGTATCGGAATTCACCCCTCCACTTT. Protein sequence: CASSLDPGGAYRNSPLHF. The V gene is TRBV7-2, the J gene TRBJ1-6, with a tentative D call TRBD1 (6 bases). V was shortened by 1 base and J by 7 bases, with 20 bases between the two germline ends. The CDR3 is 18 residues long. Germline-derived CDR1 and CDR2 are SGHTA and FQGNSA.